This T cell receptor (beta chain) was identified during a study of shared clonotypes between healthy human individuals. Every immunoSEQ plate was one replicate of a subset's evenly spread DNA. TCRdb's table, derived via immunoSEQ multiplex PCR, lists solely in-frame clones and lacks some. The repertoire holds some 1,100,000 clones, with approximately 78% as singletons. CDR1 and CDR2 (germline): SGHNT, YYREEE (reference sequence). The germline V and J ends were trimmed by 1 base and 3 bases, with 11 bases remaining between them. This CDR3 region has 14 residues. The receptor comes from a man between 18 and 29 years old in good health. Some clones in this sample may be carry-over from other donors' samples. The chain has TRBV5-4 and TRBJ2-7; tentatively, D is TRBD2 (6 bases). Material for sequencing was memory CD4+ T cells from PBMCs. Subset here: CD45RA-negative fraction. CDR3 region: CASSLFQGGYEQYF. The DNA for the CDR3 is TGTGCCAGCAGCTTGTTCCAGGGAGGCTACGAGCAGTACTTC.